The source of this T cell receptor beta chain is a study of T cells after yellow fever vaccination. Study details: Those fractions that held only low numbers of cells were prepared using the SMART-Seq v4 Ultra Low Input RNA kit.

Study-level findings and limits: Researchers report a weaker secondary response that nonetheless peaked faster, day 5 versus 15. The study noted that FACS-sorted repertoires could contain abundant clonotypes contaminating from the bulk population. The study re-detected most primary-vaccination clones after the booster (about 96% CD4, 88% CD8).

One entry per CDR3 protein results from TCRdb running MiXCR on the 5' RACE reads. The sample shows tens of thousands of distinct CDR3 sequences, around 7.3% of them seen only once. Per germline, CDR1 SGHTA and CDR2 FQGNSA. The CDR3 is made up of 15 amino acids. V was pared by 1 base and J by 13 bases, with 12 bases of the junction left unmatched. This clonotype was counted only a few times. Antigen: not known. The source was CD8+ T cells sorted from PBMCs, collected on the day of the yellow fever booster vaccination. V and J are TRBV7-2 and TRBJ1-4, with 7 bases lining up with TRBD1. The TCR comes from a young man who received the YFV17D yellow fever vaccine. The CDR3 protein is CASSLEDRVMKRLFF. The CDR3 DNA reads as TGTGCCAGCAGCTTAGAAGACAGGGTAATGAAAAGACTGTTTTTT.